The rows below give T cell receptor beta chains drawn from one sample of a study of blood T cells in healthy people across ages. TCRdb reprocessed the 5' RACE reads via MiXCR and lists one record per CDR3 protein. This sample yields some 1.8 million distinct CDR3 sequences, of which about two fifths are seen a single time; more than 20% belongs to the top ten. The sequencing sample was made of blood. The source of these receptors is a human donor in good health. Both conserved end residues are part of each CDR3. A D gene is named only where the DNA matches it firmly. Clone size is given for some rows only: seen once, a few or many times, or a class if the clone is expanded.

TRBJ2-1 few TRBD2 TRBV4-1 TGCGCCAGCAGCCAAGGACAGCGGGGGATGTACAATGAGCAGTTCTTC CASSQGQRGMYNEQFF
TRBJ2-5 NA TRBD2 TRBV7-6 TGTACCAGCAGCTTAGAGGAAGGAGCGGGGGATCAAGAGACCCAGTACTTC CTSSLEEGAGDQETQYF
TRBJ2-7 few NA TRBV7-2 TGTGCCAGCAGCTTAGCATTTAGCTCCCACGAGCAGGACTTC CASSLAFSSHEQDF
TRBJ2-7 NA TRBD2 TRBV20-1 TGCAGTGCTCGTAGCGGGGAGCTAGACTACGAGCAGTACTTC CSARSGELDYEQYF
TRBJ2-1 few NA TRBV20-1 TGCAGTGCTAGAAGGGTGGCGGGTTTGAGGTACAATGAGCAGTTCTTC CSARRVAGLRYNEQFF
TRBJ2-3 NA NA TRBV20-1 TGCAGTGCTAGAAGCGCGGGGCCCACAGATACGCAGTATTTT CSARSAGPTDTQYF
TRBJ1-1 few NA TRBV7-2 TGTGCCAGCAGTAAAACATTGGACACATACACTGAAGCTTTCTTT CASSKTLDTYTEAFF
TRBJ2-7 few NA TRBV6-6 TGTGCCAGCAGCCCATCCGGCGGGACCCGCTCCGACGAGCAGTACTTC CASSPSGGTRSDEQYF
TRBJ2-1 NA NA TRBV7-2 TGTGCCAGCAGCTTAGCGGGGAGGCCTTTCAATGAGCAGTTCTTC CASSLAGRPFNEQFF
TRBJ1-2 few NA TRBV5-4 TGTGCCAGCAGACCAGGGACGAACTATGGCTACACCTTC CASRPGTNYGYTF
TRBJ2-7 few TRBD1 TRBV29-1 TGCAGCGTCTCGCCGGGACAGCCCTCCTACGAGCAGTACTTC CSVSPGQPSYEQYF
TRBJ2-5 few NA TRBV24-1 TGTGCCACCAGTGGTCACGGGGATGAGCAGTACTTC CATSGHGDEQYF
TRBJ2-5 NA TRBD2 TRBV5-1 TGCGCCAGCAGCCCCGGGGGAGCGGGGGGCCTCCAGTACTTC CASSPGGAGGLQYF
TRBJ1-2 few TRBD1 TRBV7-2 TGTGCCAGCAGCTTGATGACCGGGACAGGGAGTGGCTACACCTTC CASSLMTGTGSGYTF
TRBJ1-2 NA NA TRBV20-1 TGCAGTGCCTACAACATGGTAGGGGGCTACACCTTC CSAYNMVGGYTF
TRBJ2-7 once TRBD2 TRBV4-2 TGTGCCCGCAGCCAAGAGTTTAGCGGGGGGACCTACGAGCAGTACTTC CARSQEFSGGTYEQYF
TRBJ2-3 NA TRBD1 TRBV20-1 TGCAGTGCCACGCCGGGACAGGGTGGTGGAGATACGCAGTATTTT CSATPGQGGGDTQYF
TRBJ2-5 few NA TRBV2 TGTGCCAGCAGTGGGACGGGGGAGACCCAGTACTTC CASSGTGETQYF
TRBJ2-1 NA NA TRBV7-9 TGTGCCAGCAGCTTAGGTCATGTGACGAATTACTACAATGAGCAGTTCTTC CASSLGHVTNYYNEQFF
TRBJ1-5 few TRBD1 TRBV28 TGTGCCAGCAGACCAACCTGGGGACAGGGGGCTTATAGCAATCAGCCCCAGCATTTT CASRPTWGQGAYSNQPQHF
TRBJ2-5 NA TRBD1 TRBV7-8 TGTGCCAGCAGCCGAGACCTAGAAACAGGGGTCCTTTCGGGAGAGACCCAGTACTTC CASSRDLETGVLSGETQYF
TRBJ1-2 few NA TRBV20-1 TGCAGTGCTAGAGATGCACAGAGAAACTATGGCTACACCTTC CSARDAQRNYGYTF
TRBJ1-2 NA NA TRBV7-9 TGTGCCAGCAGCTTAACTCTAAAGGGTGCGATGGGCTATGGCTACACCTTC CASSLTLKGAMGYGYTF
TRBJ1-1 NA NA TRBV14 TGTGCCAGCAGCCGAGGGGTTAGGAACACTGAAGCTTTCTTT CASSRGVRNTEAFF
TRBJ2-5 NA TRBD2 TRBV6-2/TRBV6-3 TGTGCCAGCAGTACAAAGCGGGGGCCACAAGAGACCCAGTACTTC CASSTKRGPQETQYF
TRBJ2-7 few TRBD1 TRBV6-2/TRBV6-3 TGTGCCACCAGGGACAGGGGCTACGAGCAGTACTTC CATRDRGYEQYF
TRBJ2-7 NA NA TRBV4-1 TGCGCCAGCAGCCAAGAAGCAGGGCACGAGCAGTACTTC CASSQEAGHEQYF
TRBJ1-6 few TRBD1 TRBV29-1 TGCAGCGTTGGACTGACAGGGGGCTCACCCCTCCACTTT CSVGLTGGSPLHF
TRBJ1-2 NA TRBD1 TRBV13 TGTGCCAGCAGCTCCCAATTGACAGGGCTTTTGGGTGTTCCGGGAATCACCTATGGCTACACCTTC CASSSQLTGLLGVPGITYGYTF
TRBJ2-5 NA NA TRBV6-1 TGTGCCAGCAGTGAATCCGTGAGGGCCCAAGAGACCCAGTACTTC CASSESVRAQETQYF
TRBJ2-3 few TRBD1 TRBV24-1 TGTGCCACCAGTGATTTGGACCGGGACAGGGGCGACACAGATACGCAGTATTTT CATSDLDRDRGDTDTQYF
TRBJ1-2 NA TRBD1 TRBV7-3 TGTGCCAGCAGCTCACAGGGGGTGGGTGGCTACACCTTC CASSSQGVGGYTF
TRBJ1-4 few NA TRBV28 TGTGCCGGCAGCCTCAGGGTCCGGGGTGAAAAACTGTTTTTT CAGSLRVRGEKLFF
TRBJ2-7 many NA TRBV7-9 TGTGCCAGCAGCTTAGGTCAGTTCTACGAGCAGTACTTC CASSLGQFYEQYF
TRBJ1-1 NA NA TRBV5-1 TGCGCCAGCAGCTTAGACGTCGCTGAAGCTTTCTTT CASSLDVAEAFF
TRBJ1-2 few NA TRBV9 TGTGCCAGCAGCGTACAGGAGGACTATGGCTACACCTTC CASSVQEDYGYTF
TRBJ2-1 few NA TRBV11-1 TGTGCCAGCAGCAACGCACCGGGGTTGGGCTCCTACAATGAGCAGTTCTTC CASSNAPGLGSYNEQFF
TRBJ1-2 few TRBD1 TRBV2 TGTGCCAGCACAGGGACAGGAGATGGCTACACCTTC CASTGTGDGYTF
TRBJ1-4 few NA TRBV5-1 TGCGCCAGCAGCCCCGGACAGTTTGCAACTAATGAAAAACTGTTTTTT CASSPGQFATNEKLFF
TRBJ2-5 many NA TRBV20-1 TGCAGGCTTTCGAGGGAAGAGACCCAGTACTTC CRLSREETQYF
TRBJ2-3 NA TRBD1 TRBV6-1 TGTGCCAGCAGGACGTTGGGACAGGCAAGCACAGATACGCAGTATTTT CASRTLGQASTDTQYF
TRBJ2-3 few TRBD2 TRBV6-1 TGTGCCAGCAGTGAACTAGCGGGGGGTGCAGATACGCAGTATTTT CASSELAGGADTQYF
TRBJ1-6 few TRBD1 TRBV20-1 TGCAGTGCTAAAGGACAGGGTGCGTCCTATAATTCACCCCCCCACTTT CSAKGQGASYNSPPHF
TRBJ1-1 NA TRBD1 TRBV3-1 TGTGCCAGCAGCCAAGCGGACAGGGCTCGTGAAGCTTTCTTT CASSQADRAREAFF
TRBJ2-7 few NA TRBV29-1 TGCAGCGTTGAAGTTGCCGAATACGAGCAGTACTTC CSVEVAEYEQYF
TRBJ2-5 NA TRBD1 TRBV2 TGTGCCAGCAGTGGAGACAGGGGCCAAGAGACCCAGTACTTC CASSGDRGQETQYF
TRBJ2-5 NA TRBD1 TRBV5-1 TGCGCCAGTGCCACAGGGGAGGAGACCCAGTACTTC CASATGEETQYF
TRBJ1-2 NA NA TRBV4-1 TGCGCCAGCAGCCACAGCGCAGGCAACTATGGCTACACCTTC CASSHSAGNYGYTF
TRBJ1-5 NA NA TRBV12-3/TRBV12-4 TGTGCCAGCAGTTTTAACAGGTTTGGTCGCAATCAGCCCCAGCATTTT CASSFNRFGRNQPQHF
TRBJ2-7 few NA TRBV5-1 TGCGCCAGCAGCCCAATCTCGGGTAGTGCAGTAGGCTACGAGCAGTACTTC CASSPISGSAVGYEQYF
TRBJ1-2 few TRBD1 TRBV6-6 TGTGCCAGCAGTCAGGGGGAAGGCTACACCTTC CASSQGEGYTF
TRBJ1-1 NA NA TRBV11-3 TGTGCCAGCAGCTCCGGAGCGGTTGGGACTGAAGCTTTCTTT CASSSGAVGTEAFF
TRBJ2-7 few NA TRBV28 TGTGCCAGCACCCTCGCAGGGGCAGGCCCCTACGAGCAGTACTTC CASTLAGAGPYEQYF
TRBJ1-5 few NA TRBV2 TGTGCCAGCAGTGTATCGGTCTTGGGCAATCAGCCCCAGCATTTT CASSVSVLGNQPQHF
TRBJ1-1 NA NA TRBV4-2 TGTGCCAGCAGCCACCCACAGAGGCAGGGGCTAACTGAAGCTTTCTTT CASSHPQRQGLTEAFF
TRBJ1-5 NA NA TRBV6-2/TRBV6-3 TGTGCCCGCACCTCCACCCCGGGAGATCAGCCCCAGCATTTT CARTSTPGDQPQHF
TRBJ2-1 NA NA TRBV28 TGTGCCAGCAGTCCGCTCAGGGTTTTTCACAATGAGCAGTTCTTC CASSPLRVFHNEQFF
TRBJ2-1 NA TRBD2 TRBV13 TGTGCCAGCAGTTTAACCCAAGCGGGGAAACTAGAACAGAGCTCCTACAATGAGCAGTTCTTC CASSLTQAGKLEQSSYNEQFF
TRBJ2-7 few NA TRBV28 TGTGCCAGCAGTTCGGCAGCCACCTACGAGCAGTACTTC CASSSAATYEQYF
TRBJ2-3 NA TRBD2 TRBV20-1 TGCAGTGCTAGGACTAGCGGGATTACAGATACGCAGTATTTT CSARTSGITDTQYF